A selection of T cell receptor beta chains follows, all from one sample in a study of blood T cells in healthy people across ages. One entry per CDR3 protein, called by TCRdb with MiXCR from the 5' RACE reads. The sample holds roughly 800,000 distinct CDR3 sequences; roughly 50% are singletons and the top ten take roughly 40%. Material for sequencing was blood. Receptors originate from a man aged 80 or over in good health. The CDR3 runs from the conserved cysteine through the conserved F or W. The D gene is left open where the match is weak. Rows give clone size only sometimes, using once, few, many, or a class for an expanded clone.

clone_size: many; d_call: -; v_call: TRBV7-2; j_call: TRBJ2-1; cdr3_nt: TGTGCCAGCAGCTCCCACCGGGACACCCAAGGAGGACTAGTAAACAATGAGCAGTTCTTC; cdr3_aa: CASSSHRDTQGGLVNNEQFF
clone_size: many; d_call: TRBD2; v_call: TRBV12-3/TRBV12-4; j_call: TRBJ2-1; cdr3_nt: TGTGCCAGCAGCCGGAGCGGGGGGCGCTACAATGAGCAGTTCTTC; cdr3_aa: CASSRSGGRYNEQFF
clone_size: many; d_call: TRBD1; v_call: TRBV9; j_call: TRBJ1-1; cdr3_nt: TGTGCCAGCAGCGTAGACCCAACCACAGGGGTAAACACTGAAGCTTTCTTT; cdr3_aa: CASSVDPTTGVNTEAFF
clone_size: -; d_call: TRBD1; v_call: TRBV18; j_call: TRBJ2-7; cdr3_nt: TGTGCCAGCTCACCATTGGGACAGGGAGACGAGCAGTACTTC; cdr3_aa: CASSPLGQGDEQYF
clone_size: once; d_call: -; v_call: TRBV5-1; j_call: TRBJ2-1; cdr3_nt: TGCGCCAGCAGCTCACCAAAGGCGGAACGATACAATGAGCAGTTCTTC; cdr3_aa: CASSSPKAERYNEQFF
clone_size: few; d_call: TRBD2; v_call: TRBV15; j_call: TRBJ2-1; cdr3_nt: TGTGCCACCAGCCGGACGGGACTAGCGCACAATGAGCAGTTCTTC; cdr3_aa: CATSRTGLAHNEQFF
clone_size: -; d_call: -; v_call: TRBV5-1; j_call: TRBJ2-5; cdr3_nt: TGCGCCAGCAGCTTGGCTAGTGAGGTCCAAGAGACCCAGTACTTC; cdr3_aa: CASSLASEVQETQYF
clone_size: few; d_call: -; v_call: TRBV27; j_call: TRBJ1-1; cdr3_nt: TGTGCCAGTTCTAAGGGAATGAACACTGAAGCTTTCTTT; cdr3_aa: CASSKGMNTEAFF
clone_size: -; d_call: -; v_call: TRBV2; j_call: TRBJ1-5; cdr3_nt: TGTGCCAGCAGTGAAGACGGGATGGTTAATCAGCCCCAGCATTTT; cdr3_aa: CASSEDGMVNQPQHF
clone_size: once; d_call: -; v_call: TRBV7-9; j_call: TRBJ2-3; cdr3_nt: TGTGCCAGCAGCTTAGGACCGCCTTGGAATACGCAGTATTTT; cdr3_aa: CASSLGPPWNTQYF
clone_size: few; d_call: -; v_call: TRBV20-1; j_call: TRBJ2-6; cdr3_nt: TGCAGTGCTAGAGTGGCCTCTGGGGCCAACGTCCTGACTTTC; cdr3_aa: CSARVASGANVLTF
clone_size: -; d_call: -; v_call: TRBV11-3; j_call: TRBJ2-5; cdr3_nt: TGTGCCAGCATCTCTCGGGTCCAGGGGAACGGGGAGCAGTACTTC; cdr3_aa: CASISRVQGNGEQYF
clone_size: -; d_call: -; v_call: TRBV27; j_call: TRBJ1-1; cdr3_nt: TGTGCCAGCAGTCGATCCGGCACTGAAGCTTTCTTT; cdr3_aa: CASSRSGTEAFF
clone_size: few; d_call: TRBD2; v_call: TRBV27; j_call: TRBJ2-1; cdr3_nt: TGTGCCAGCAGTTTGACTAGCGGGAGCCTTAGCTCCTACAATGAGCAGTTCTTC; cdr3_aa: CASSLTSGSLSSYNEQFF
clone_size: -; d_call: -; v_call: TRBV6-5; j_call: TRBJ1-2; cdr3_nt: TGTGCCAGCATGTCAGGCCCCAGGGTTGACTATGGCTACACCTTC; cdr3_aa: CASMSGPRVDYGYTF
clone_size: -; d_call: TRBD2; v_call: TRBV4-1; j_call: TRBJ2-1; cdr3_nt: TGCGCCAGCAGCCAAGGGTCAGCGGGAGGGGACAATGAGCAGTTCTTC; cdr3_aa: CASSQGSAGGDNEQFF
clone_size: -; d_call: TRBD2; v_call: TRBV3-1; j_call: TRBJ2-1; cdr3_nt: TGTGCCAGCAGCCTCGGACTAGCGGGAGCCTACAATGAGCAGTTCTTC; cdr3_aa: CASSLGLAGAYNEQFF
clone_size: -; d_call: -; v_call: TRBV7-9; j_call: TRBJ1-5; cdr3_nt: TGTGCCAGCAGCTCGACAGACGATAATAGCAATCAGCCCCAGCATTTT; cdr3_aa: CASSSTDDNSNQPQHF
clone_size: few; d_call: TRBD2; v_call: TRBV2; j_call: TRBJ2-7; cdr3_nt: TGTGCCAGCGATTTCGGCAAGGCGGGAGCTCCCAACGAGCAGTACTTC; cdr3_aa: CASDFGKAGAPNEQYF
clone_size: -; d_call: TRBD2; v_call: TRBV4-2; j_call: TRBJ2-7; cdr3_nt: TGTGCCAGCAGCCACAGGAGCGGGAGCTACGAGCAGTACTTC; cdr3_aa: CASSHRSGSYEQYF
clone_size: few; d_call: TRBD1; v_call: TRBV5-1; j_call: TRBJ2-1; cdr3_nt: TGCGCCAGCAGCTTATCACAGGGGATTGGTGAGCAGTTCTTC; cdr3_aa: CASSLSQGIGEQFF
clone_size: few; d_call: TRBD2; v_call: TRBV4-2; j_call: TRBJ2-3; cdr3_nt: TGTGCCACCCCCGGGGGGAGCCGTTACGCGTATTTT; cdr3_aa: CATPGGSRYAYF
clone_size: -; d_call: -; v_call: TRBV29-1; j_call: TRBJ1-1; cdr3_nt: TGCAGCGTCGGTTTCGGGAACACTGAAGCTTTCTTT; cdr3_aa: CSVGFGNTEAFF
clone_size: -; d_call: TRBD1; v_call: TRBV29-1; j_call: TRBJ1-1; cdr3_nt: TGCAGCGTTGTCAGGGGGCTGGGCACTGAAGCTTTCTTT; cdr3_aa: CSVVRGLGTEAFF
clone_size: -; d_call: -; v_call: TRBV6-5; j_call: TRBJ2-7; cdr3_nt: TGTGCCAGCCGGACTCCTAACTTCTACGAGCAGTACTTC; cdr3_aa: CASRTPNFYEQYF
clone_size: -; d_call: -; v_call: TRBV5-1; j_call: TRBJ2-7; cdr3_nt: TGCGCCAGCAGCATTGGAAAGAGGGAAACCGAGCAGTACTTC; cdr3_aa: CASSIGKRETEQYF
clone_size: -; d_call: TRBD1; v_call: TRBV3-1; j_call: TRBJ1-2; cdr3_nt: TGTGCCAGCAGGTCCCTCATGACAGGGCCCTCCGATGGCTACACCTTC; cdr3_aa: CASRSLMTGPSDGYTF
clone_size: -; d_call: TRBD1; v_call: TRBV2; j_call: TRBJ2-5; cdr3_nt: TGTGCCAGCAGTGAATTCCCCCCCGGGACAGGGGGGTTCCAAGAGACCCAGTACTTC; cdr3_aa: CASSEFPPGTGGFQETQYF
clone_size: few; d_call: -; v_call: TRBV12-3/TRBV12-4; j_call: TRBJ2-2; cdr3_nt: TGTGCCAGCAGTCAGGGACTGGTCGGGGAGCTGTTTTTT; cdr3_aa: CASSQGLVGELFF
clone_size: -; d_call: -; v_call: TRBV6-4; j_call: TRBJ1-2; cdr3_nt: TGTGCCAGCAGTGACCACAAGGGCTACACCTTC; cdr3_aa: CASSDHKGYTF
clone_size: -; d_call: -; v_call: TRBV4-1; j_call: TRBJ2-7; cdr3_nt: TGCGCCAGCAGCCAAGTGGGACAAGACTACGAGCAGTACTTC; cdr3_aa: CASSQVGQDYEQYF
clone_size: few; d_call: -; v_call: TRBV9; j_call: TRBJ2-3; cdr3_nt: TGTGCCAGCAGCGCCGAGAAGGGGGAATGGCACAGATACGCGTATTTT; cdr3_aa: CASSAEKGEWHRYAYF
clone_size: many; d_call: TRBD1; v_call: TRBV20-1; j_call: TRBJ2-1; cdr3_nt: TGCAGTGCTAGCCCCACCGGGACAGGGAACTACAATGAGCAGTTCTTC; cdr3_aa: CSASPTGTGNYNEQFF
clone_size: few; d_call: -; v_call: TRBV7-9; j_call: TRBJ2-5; cdr3_nt: TGTGCCAGCAGCTTTCAGGGGATTTGGGAGACCCAGTACTTC; cdr3_aa: CASSFQGIWETQYF
clone_size: few; d_call: -; v_call: TRBV4-2; j_call: TRBJ1-2; cdr3_nt: TGTGCCAGCAGCCAAGATATGGGGGGTTATAACTATGGCTACACCTTC; cdr3_aa: CASSQDMGGYNYGYTF
clone_size: few; d_call: -; v_call: TRBV21-1; j_call: TRBJ1-2; cdr3_nt: TGTGCCAGCAGCAAAGCGGCCGGGAGAGTCTATGGCTACACCTTC; cdr3_aa: CASSKAAGRVYGYTF
clone_size: -; d_call: TRBD2; v_call: TRBV7-2; j_call: TRBJ2-1; cdr3_nt: TGTGCCAGCAGCTTAGCGCTACGGACTAGCGGGACAGGTGAGCAGTTCTTC; cdr3_aa: CASSLALRTSGTGEQFF
clone_size: -; d_call: -; v_call: TRBV12-5; j_call: TRBJ2-5; cdr3_nt: TGTGCTAGTGGGGAGGGGCGAGGGGAGCAGTACTTC; cdr3_aa: CASGEGRGEQYF
clone_size: -; d_call: -; v_call: TRBV10-3; j_call: TRBJ1-6; cdr3_nt: TGTGCCATCCGCAGCTCCTATAATTCACCCCTCCACTTT; cdr3_aa: CAIRSSYNSPLHF
clone_size: -; d_call: TRBD1; v_call: TRBV5-1; j_call: TRBJ1-1; cdr3_nt: TGCGCCAGCAGCCGCGGACAGGAGGGGCGAGGTGAAGCTTTCTTT; cdr3_aa: CASSRGQEGRGEAFF
clone_size: -; d_call: -; v_call: TRBV7-3; j_call: TRBJ2-7; cdr3_nt: TGTGCCAGCAGCCCCACGGGCGGAACCTACGAGCAGTACTTC; cdr3_aa: CASSPTGGTYEQYF
clone_size: once; d_call: -; v_call: TRBV10-3; j_call: TRBJ2-1; cdr3_nt: TGTGCCATCAGTGACCGAGGTTCAGGAGGGCCGGGTTCCTACAATGAGCAGTTCTTC; cdr3_aa: CAISDRGSGGPGSYNEQFF
clone_size: -; d_call: -; v_call: TRBV5-6; j_call: TRBJ1-2; cdr3_nt: TGTGCCAGCAGCTTGGTGGGCAGGAACTATGGCTACACCTTC; cdr3_aa: CASSLVGRNYGYTF
clone_size: -; d_call: -; v_call: TRBV4-2; j_call: TRBJ2-1; cdr3_nt: TGTGCCAGCAGCCAAGATCTGTCAGGGAATGAGCAGTTCTTC; cdr3_aa: CASSQDLSGNEQFF
clone_size: few; d_call: TRBD2; v_call: TRBV12-3/TRBV12-4; j_call: TRBJ2-1; cdr3_nt: TGTGCCAGCAGTTTTAGCGGGAGGGTTTACAATGAGCAGTTCTTC; cdr3_aa: CASSFSGRVYNEQFF
clone_size: few; d_call: TRBD2; v_call: TRBV29-1; j_call: TRBJ2-3; cdr3_nt: TGCAGTACCTTGGGCCGTGGACTAGTGCAGACAGATACGCAGTATTTT; cdr3_aa: CSTLGRGLVQTDTQYF
clone_size: -; d_call: -; v_call: TRBV20-1; j_call: TRBJ1-2; cdr3_nt: TGCAGTGCTAGGTTTCGGGGGGCGGGATATGGCTACACCTTC; cdr3_aa: CSARFRGAGYGYTF
clone_size: few; d_call: -; v_call: TRBV6-5; j_call: TRBJ1-2; cdr3_nt: TGTGCGACACGGCTGGGGTTGTCATATGGCTACACCTTC; cdr3_aa: CATRLGLSYGYTF
clone_size: once; d_call: -; v_call: TRBV6-5; j_call: TRBJ2-5; cdr3_nt: TGTGCCAGCAGTTACTCCGTGTTACAGAAAGAGACCCAGTACTTC; cdr3_aa: CASSYSVLQKETQYF
clone_size: -; d_call: TRBD2; v_call: TRBV6-5; j_call: TRBJ2-7; cdr3_nt: TGTGCCAGCAGAGGACTAGCATCCGACGAGCAGTACTTC; cdr3_aa: CASRGLASDEQYF